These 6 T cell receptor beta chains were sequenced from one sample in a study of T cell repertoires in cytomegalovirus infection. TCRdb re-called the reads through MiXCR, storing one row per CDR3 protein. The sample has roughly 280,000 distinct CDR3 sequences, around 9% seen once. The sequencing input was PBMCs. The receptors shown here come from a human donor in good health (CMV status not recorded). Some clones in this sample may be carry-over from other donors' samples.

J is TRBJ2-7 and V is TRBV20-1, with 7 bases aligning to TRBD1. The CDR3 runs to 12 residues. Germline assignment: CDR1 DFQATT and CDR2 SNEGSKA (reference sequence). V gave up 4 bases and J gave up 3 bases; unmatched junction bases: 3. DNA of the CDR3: TGCAGTGCTAAAAGACAGGGCTACGAGCAGTACTTC. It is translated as CSAKRQGYEQYF.

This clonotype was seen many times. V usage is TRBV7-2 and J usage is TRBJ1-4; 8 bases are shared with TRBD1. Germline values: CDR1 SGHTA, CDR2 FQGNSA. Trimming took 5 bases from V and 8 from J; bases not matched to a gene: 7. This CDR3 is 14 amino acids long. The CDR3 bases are TGTGCCAGCAGCCCGACAGGGGTTGGGGAAAAACTGTTTTTT. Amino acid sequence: CASSPTGVGEKLFF.

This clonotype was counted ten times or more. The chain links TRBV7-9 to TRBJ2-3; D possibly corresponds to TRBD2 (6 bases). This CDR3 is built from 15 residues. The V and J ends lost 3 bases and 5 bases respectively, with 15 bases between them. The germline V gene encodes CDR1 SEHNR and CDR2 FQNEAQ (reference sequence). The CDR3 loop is CASSLNSGGGDTQYF. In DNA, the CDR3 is TGTGCCAGCAGCTTGAATTCCGGGGGTGGAGATACGCAGTATTTT.

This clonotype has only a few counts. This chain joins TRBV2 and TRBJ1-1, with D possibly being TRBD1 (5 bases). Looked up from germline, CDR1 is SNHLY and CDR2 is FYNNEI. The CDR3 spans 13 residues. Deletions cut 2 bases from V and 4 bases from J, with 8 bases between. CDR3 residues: CASSEPGFTEAFF. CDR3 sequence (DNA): TGTGCCAGCAGTGAACCAGGGTTCACTGAAGCTTTCTTT.

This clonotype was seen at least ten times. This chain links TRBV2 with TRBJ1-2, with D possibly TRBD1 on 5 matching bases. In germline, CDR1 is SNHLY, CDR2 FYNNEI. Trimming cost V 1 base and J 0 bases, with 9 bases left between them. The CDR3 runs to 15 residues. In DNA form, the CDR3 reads TGTGCCAGCAGTGAAGGACAGCAAGCTAACTATGGCTACACCTTC. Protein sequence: CASSEGQQANYGYTF.

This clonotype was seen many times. CDR3 residues: CASSLSGIIYGYTF. The CDR3 DNA sequence: TGTGCCAGCAGCTTATCCGGGATAATCTATGGCTACACCTTC. The chain employs TRBV7-2 and TRBJ1-2; D uncertain. CDR1 SGHTA and CDR2 FQGNSA come from the germline V gene. This CDR3 contains 14 residues. Trimming left V 2 bases short and J 4 bases short, with 11 bases between. The variable domain in full, with the rest retrieved from reference TRBV7-2 and TRBJ1-2, is GAGVSQSPSNKVTEKGKDVELRCDPISGHTALYWYRQSLGQGLEFLIYFQGNSAPDKSGLPSDRFSAERTGGSVSTLTIQRTQQEDSAVYLCASSLSGIIYGYTFGSGTRLTVV.